These 29 T cell receptor beta chains were sequenced from one sample in a study of cytomegalovirus exposure and HLA in healthy donors. It was with 60 Vbeta and 13 Jbeta primers that the PCR ran. Sequencing used immunoSEQ multiplex PCR; TCRdb keeps in-frame clones, though not all of them. Of about 160,000 clones detected, roughly 80% appear once; the ten largest clones hold approximately 2%. The sequenced sample was PBMCs. The receptor set was obtained from a female donor in good health and CMV-seronegative.

CDR3: CASSLTPLGMEHNEQFF. CDR3 nucleotide sequence: TGCGCCAGCAGCCTTACCCCACTCGGAATGGAGCACAATGAGCAGTTCTTC. This chain uses TRBV4-1 with TRBJ2-1, with D hard to call. The ends were cut back, 4 bases at V and 5 bases at J, with 21 bases in the middle. Germline V gene lookup returns CDR1 MGHRA and CDR2 YSYEKL. The CDR3 loop spans 17 amino acids.

This clone was detected a few times. In nucleotides, the CDR3 is TGTGCCAGCAGTTTATCCCGGGGGGCCCCACAATATGAGCAGTTCTTC. Translation gives CASSLSRGAPQYEQFF. The chain joins TRBV27 to TRBJ2-1, with D perhaps TRBD2 (7 bases). V gave up 0 bases and J gave up 8 bases, with 17 bases separating them. Germline CDR1 is MNHEY and CDR2 is SMNVEV (reference sequence). CDR3 length equals 16 residues.

The V call is TRBV6-5, the J call TRBJ2-1; 10 bases map to TRBD1. This CDR3 is built from 15 residues. V was pared by 5 bases and J by 10 bases, with 11 bases of the junction left unmatched. Germline V gene data show CDR1 as MNHEY and CDR2 as SVGAGI. CDR3 sequence reads: CASSTTGGAVGEQFF. CDR3 nucleotides: TGTGCCAGCAGTACGACAGGGGGCGCGGTTGGGGAGCAGTTCTTC.

This clone was detected only a few times. The chain links TRBV5-6 to TRBJ1-2; D gene ambiguous. Germline V gives CDR1 SGHDT, CDR2 YYEEEE. Trimming left V 0 bases short and J 4 bases short, with 13 bases between. The CDR3 spans 15 residues. The CDR3 sequence is CASSLGGSQTYGYTF. Written as DNA, the CDR3 is TGTGCCAGCAGCTTGGGAGGTAGTCAGACCTATGGCTACACCTTC. The full variable domain, completed using reference TRBV5-6 and TRBJ1-2, is DAGVTQSPTHLIKTRGQQVTLRCSPKSGHDTVSWYQQALGQGPQFIFQYYEEEERQRGNFPDRFSGHQFPNYSSELNVNALLLGDSALYLCASSLGGSQTYGYTFGSGTRLTVV.

CDR3 DNA: TGTGCCAGCAGCCACCCACTCGACAGGGACCAACCTCCATTCTTT. This codes for CASSHPLDRDQPPFF. The chain joins TRBV6-5 to TRBJ1-1; 7 nucleotides agree with TRBD1. The CDR3 spans 15 residues. CDR1 is MNHEY and CDR2 is SVGAGI in the germline V gene. J gave up 14 bases and V 6 bases, and 21 bases lay outside the gene matches.

The V and J genes are TRBV7-3 and TRBJ1-2; D is ambiguous. The V gene's germline CDR1 is SGHTA and CDR2 FQGTGA. Trimming took 5 bases from V and 4 from J, leaving 11 bases between them. The CDR3 has 13 amino acids. The CDR3 DNA reads TGTGCCAGCAGCCAGGCGGGAGGCTATGGCTACACCTTC. It specifies CASSQAGGYGYTF. Using reference TRBV7-3 and TRBJ1-2 for the parts outside the CDR3, the full variable domain is GAGVSQTPSNKVTEKGKYVELRCDPISGHTALYWYRQSLGQGPEFLIYFQGTGAADDSGLPNDRFFAVRPEGSVSTLKIQRTERGDSAVYLCASSQAGGYGYTFGSGTRLTVV.

The chain links TRBV19 to TRBJ2-7; TRBD1 matches at 9 bases. CDR1 and CDR2 from the germline V gene are LNHDA and SQIVND (reference sequence). CDR3 size: 16 residues. V lost 3 bases, J lost 3 bases, and 9 bases stayed unmatched. The CDR3 nucleotides read TGTGCCAGTAGTATTCTTCCGGGACAGGGACTCTACGAGCAGTACTTC. It translates to CASSILPGQGLYEQYF.

The chain combines TRBV27 with TRBJ1-1; a weak D match, TRBD1 (5 bases). Trimming removed 10 bases at V and 2 bases at J, with 17 bases between. The CDR3 runs 14 residues. Germline loops: CDR1 MNHEY, CDR2 SMNVEV (reference sequence). The CDR3 sequence is CATKLGGGNTEAFF. The CDR3, as DNA: TGTGCCACTAAGTTGGGGGGGGGAAACACTGAAGCTTTCTTT.

V usage is TRBV6-1 and J usage is TRBJ2-1; maybe TRBD2 (5 bases). Trimming stripped 6 bases from V and 5 bases from J, with 17 bases between. CDR1 and CDR2 from the germline V gene are MNHNS and SASEGT. The CDR3 is made up of 15 amino acids. As DNA, the CDR3 is TGTGCCAGCAGGACCCCGGGTCGAGGGAACAATGAGCAGTTCTTC. Protein product: CASRTPGRGNNEQFF.

The table lists this clone with a few counts. This chain connects TRBV30 to TRBJ2-7; a possible D gene is TRBD1 (5 bases). This CDR3 comprises 12 residues. The V end was cut by 4 bases, the J end by 2 bases, with 9 bases between. CDR1 and CDR2 from the germline V gene are GTSNPN and SVGIG (reference sequence). As DNA, the CDR3 is TGTGCCTGGACAGACAGAACCTACGAGCAGTACTTC. Translated: CAWTDRTYEQYF.

The chain combines TRBV2 with TRBJ1-5, with a possible D match to TRBD1 (5 bases). Germline V gene data show CDR1 as SNHLY and CDR2 as FYNNEI. Trimming removed 5 bases from V and 0 bases from J, with 8 bases in between. The CDR3 covers 14 residues. The CDR3, as DNA: TGTGCCAGCAGTCGACAGAGTAGCAATCAGCCCCAGCATTTT. Protein sequence: CASSRQSSNQPQHF.

The chain recombines TRBV5-1 with TRBJ2-3; D is unresolved. Germline CDR1 is SGHRS and CDR2 is YFSETQ. This CDR3 is built from 15 residues. Trimming shortened V by 3 bases and J by 0 bases, and 11 bases separated the two germline ends. This CDR3 is CASSSILLSTDTQYF. Written as DNA, the CDR3 is TGCGCCAGCAGCTCCATATTACTTAGCACAGATACGCAGTATTTT. Combining the CDR3 with reference TRBV5-1 and TRBJ2-3 gives the whole variable domain KAGVTQTPRYLIKTRGQQVTLSCSPISGHRSVSWYQQTPGQGLQFLFEYFSETQRNKGNFPGRFSGRQFSNSRSEMNVSTLELGDSALYLCASSSILLSTDTQYFGPGTRLTVL.

The V call is TRBV5-1, the J call TRBJ1-6; D remains unclear. V was shortened by 0 bases and J by 5 bases, with 6 bases between the two germline ends. Germline CDR1 SGHRS, CDR2 YFSETQ. This CDR3 region has 14 residues. CDR3 DNA sequence: TGCGCCAGCAGCTTGGGAGTTAATAATTCACCCCTCCACTTT. This translates into CASSLGVNNSPLHF.

The rearrangement uses TRBV2 and TRBJ1-2, with a tentative D call TRBD1 (5 bases). Trimming removed 2 bases from V and 8 bases from J, with 15 bases in between. The germline gives CDR1 SNHLY, CDR2 FYNNEI. The CDR3 consists of 14 residues. Here the CDR3 reads CASSEQGAGIGYTF. CDR3 coding DNA: TGTGCCAGCAGTGAACAGGGAGCGGGGATAGGCTACACCTTC.

V gene TRBV6-5 combines with J gene TRBJ2-2; D gene unclear. The germline V gene encodes CDR1 MNHEY and CDR2 SVGAGI. V lost 8 bases and J 0 bases, leaving 7 bases between the germline ends. The CDR3 is made up of 13 amino acids. The CDR3, as DNA: TGTGCCAGCCTAACCCCGAACACCGGGGAGCTGTTTTTT. Protein: CASLTPNTGELFF.

This clone was counted only a few times. The chain is built from TRBV6-6 and TRBJ1-1, with unresolved D. The CDR3 consists of 13 residues. Per germline, CDR1 MNHNY and CDR2 SVGAGI (reference sequence). The V end was cut by 5 bases, the J end by 2 bases, with 9 bases between. Here the CDR3 DNA reads TGTGCCAGCAGTGCACCTACCAACACTGAAGCTTTCTTT. It codes for CASSAPTNTEAFF.

The rearrangement uses TRBV6-1 and TRBJ2-2, with D maybe TRBD1 (5 bases). V was trimmed by 4 bases and J by 4 bases, leaving 16 bases between them. The CDR3 length is 16 residues. Per germline, CDR1 MNHNS and CDR2 SASEGT. This chain's CDR3 is CASSGRQGVGTGELFF. CDR3 in DNA: TGTGCCAGCAGTGGACGACAAGGGGTAGGCACCGGGGAGCTGTTTTTT.

The V gene is TRBV6-4, the J gene TRBJ2-1; D remains ambiguous. Germline loops: CDR1 MRHNA, CDR2 SNTAGT. V dropped 2 bases and J dropped 4 bases, with 3 bases sitting between them. The CDR3 runs to 12 residues. CDR3 in DNA: TGTGCCAGCAGTGACCGGTACAATGAGCAGTTCTTC. Translation gives CASSDRYNEQFF.

This rearrangement joins TRBV6-5 to TRBJ2-1; D is unresolved. This CDR3 has 13 residues. In germline, CDR1 is MNHEY, CDR2 SVGAGI. Trimming took off 6 bases at V and 0 bases at J, with 6 bases between the two ends. CDR3 nucleotides: TGTGCCAGCAGGGCAAGCTCCTACAATGAGCAGTTCTTC. Translation gives CASRASSYNEQFF.

The chain uses TRBV7-9 and TRBJ1-1; TRBD1 aligns across 9 bases. The junction had 12 bases not matched to a gene; V was cut back by 8 bases and J by 11 bases. The CDR3 has 13 amino acids. The V gene's germline CDR1 is SEHNR and CDR2 FQNEAQ (reference sequence). The CDR3 spells CASGRVGQGAAFF. DNA for the CDR3: TGTGCCAGCGGCCGGGTGGGACAGGGTGCGGCTTTCTTT.

The chain has TRBV7-2 and TRBJ2-5; D perhaps matches TRBD2 (5 bases). V was cut by 5 bases and J by 5 bases, with 12 bases left in between. The CDR3 consists of 13 residues. The germline V gene has CDR1 SGHTA and CDR2 FQGNSA. The CDR3 DNA reads as TGTGCCAGCAGCGGGTGGGCGGGCGAGACCCAGTACTTC. This encodes CASSGWAGETQYF.

A few counts support this clone. The chain has TRBV9 and TRBJ2-3; D is unclear. Per the germline V gene, CDR1 is SGDLS and CDR2 is YYNGEE. Trimming pared 0 bases from V and 2 bases from J, leaving 10 bases between. The CDR3 is made up of 15 amino acids. CDR3 loop: CASSVAGPHTDTQYF. DNA of the CDR3: TGTGCCAGCAGCGTAGCAGGCCCTCACACAGATACGCAGTATTTT.

V usage is TRBV7-9 and J usage is TRBJ1-1; 9 bases agree with TRBD1. Germline V CDR1 and CDR2: SEHNR, FQNEAQ (reference sequence). V was pared by 5 bases and J by 4 bases, with 8 bases of the junction left unmatched. The CDR3 sequence is 15 residues long. CDR3 protein: CASSTPRTGATEAFF. CDR3 coding DNA: TGTGCCAGCAGCACCCCTCGGACAGGGGCCACTGAAGCTTTCTTT.

The CDR3, as DNA: TGCACCAGCAGCCAAGGAAGGGACACCTTCACAGATACGCAGTATTTT. Protein sequence: CTSSQGRDTFTDTQYF. The gene calls are TRBV1 and TRBJ2-3; the DNA was not compared with TRBD1, the D call given in the table. TRBV1 is labeled a pseudogene. This CDR3 spans 16 amino acids.

CDR3 nucleotide sequence: TGCGCCAGCAGCCAAGACAGGGGGTCTGGAAACACCATATATTTT. Translating gives CASSQDRGSGNTIYF. J is TRBJ1-3 and V is TRBV4-1; the match to TRBD1 covers 7 bases. V shed 0 bases, J shed 1 base, and the junction held 0 bases outside the gene matches. The CDR3 extends over 15 amino acids. Per germline, CDR1 MGHRA and CDR2 YSYEKL.

The J gene is TRBJ2-7, the V gene TRBV13; 8 bases match TRBD2. The junction had 8 bases not matched to a gene; V was cut back by 5 bases and J by 8 bases. The CDR3 runs to 13 residues. Per germline, CDR1 PRHDT and CDR2 FYEKMQ (reference sequence). The CDR3 is CASSPAGLAQQYF. The CDR3 nucleotides are TGTGCCAGCAGCCCGGCCGGACTAGCTCAGCAGTACTTC.

This clone was seen only a few times. The chain carries TRBV15 and TRBJ1-2; D unclear. The CDR3 consists of 15 residues. Germline values: CDR1 LNHNV, CDR2 YYDKDF (reference sequence). V was pared by 0 bases and J by 8 bases, with 16 bases between. The chain's CDR3 is CATSRDTAASRGYTF. The CDR3 DNA sequence: TGTGCCACCAGCAGAGACACAGCGGCTTCGAGAGGCTACACCTTC.

This clone was counted once. The chain joins TRBV11-2 to TRBJ2-1; 10 positions match TRBD2. J gave up 10 bases and V 5 bases, and 8 bases lay outside the gene matches. Germline V gene sequence: CDR1 SGHAT, CDR2 FQNNGV. This CDR3 region has 14 residues. The CDR3 region has the DNA TGTGCCAGCAGCCGACTAGCGGGTCCCCCCGAGCAGTTCTTC. Protein sequence: CASSRLAGPPEQFF.

This chain uses TRBV29-1 with TRBJ2-5; 10 nucleotides line up with TRBD2. The J segment lost 0 bases and the V segment lost 1 base, leaving 5 bases of the junction unmatched. Germline CDR1 is SQVTM and CDR2 is ANQGSEA. CDR3 length equals 16 residues. As DNA, the CDR3 is TGCAGCGTTGAAGGGCAGCGGGGGGGGTACCAAGAGACCCAGTACTTC. Translated, it gives CSVEGQRGGYQETQYF.